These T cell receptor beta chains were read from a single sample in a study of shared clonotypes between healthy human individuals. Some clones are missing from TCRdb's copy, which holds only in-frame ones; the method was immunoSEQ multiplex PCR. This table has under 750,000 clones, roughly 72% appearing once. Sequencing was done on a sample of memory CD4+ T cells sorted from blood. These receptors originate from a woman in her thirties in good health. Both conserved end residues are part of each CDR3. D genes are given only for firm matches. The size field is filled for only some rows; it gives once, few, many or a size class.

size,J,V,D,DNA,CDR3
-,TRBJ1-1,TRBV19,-,TGTGCCAGTAGACCGGGCCCCACTGAAGCTTTCTTT,CASRPGPTEAFF
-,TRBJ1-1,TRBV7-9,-,TGTGCCAGCAGCCCCCCGGCGAAACAGCGTGAAGCTTTCTTT,CASSPPAKQREAFF
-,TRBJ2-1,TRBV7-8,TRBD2,TGTGCCAGCAGCTTAGCACTAGCGGAATACAATGAGCAGTTCTTC,CASSLALAEYNEQFF
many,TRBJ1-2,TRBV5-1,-,TGCGCCAGCAGCCGGAGCCTTGGGGCCGATGGCTACACCTTC,CASSRSLGADGYTF
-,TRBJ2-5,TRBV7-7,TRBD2,TGTGCCAGCAGCAAGGGACTAGCGGCTCAAGAGACCCAGTACTTC,CASSKGLAAQETQYF
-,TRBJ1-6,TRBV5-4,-,TGTGCCAGCAGCCCTGGAGGGGAAAGTAATTCACCCCTCCACTTT,CASSPGGESNSPLHF
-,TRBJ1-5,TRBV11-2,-,TGTGCCAGCTTAGGGACAAGTAGCAATCAGCCCCAGCATTTT,CASLGTSSNQPQHF
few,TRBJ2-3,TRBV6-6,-,TGTGCCAGCAGTCCCCTAAGCAGCCAGGATACGCAGTATTTT,CASSPLSSQDTQYF
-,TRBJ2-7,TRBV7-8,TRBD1,TGTGCCAGCAGCCTACAGACAGGGGCCAGCGAGCAGTACTTC,CASSLQTGASEQYF
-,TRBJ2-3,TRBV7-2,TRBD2,TGTGCCAGCAGCTCCGCCCCGGGGGGGCGGGAGGGAGGTACGCAGTATTTT,CASSSAPGGREGGTQYF
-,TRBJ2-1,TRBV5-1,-,TGCGCCAGCAGCAGGGACTTTGCTGCCTACAATGAGCAGTTCTTC,CASSRDFAAYNEQFF
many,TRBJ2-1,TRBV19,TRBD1,TGTGCCAGTAGTACGGGACAGGGGGAGCAGTTCTTC,CASSTGQGEQFF
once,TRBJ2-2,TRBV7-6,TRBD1,TGTGCCAGCAGCTTAACCCGGGACAGGGTTGTTTGGACCGGGGAGCTGTTTTTT,CASSLTRDRVVWTGELFF
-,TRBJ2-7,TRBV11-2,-,TGTGCCAGCAGCTTACAGGCCCTCCTATCCTACGAGCAGTACTTC,CASSLQALLSYEQYF
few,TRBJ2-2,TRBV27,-,TGTGCCAGCAGTTTAAAAGGTCTCGGCCTCAGGGACTTTACCGGGGAGCTGTTTTTT,CASSLKGLGLRDFTGELFF
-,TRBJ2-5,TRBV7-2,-,TGTGCCAGCAGCCCCCGGTCGGGGCACACCCCTGGAGAGACCCAGTACTTC,CASSPRSGHTPGETQYF
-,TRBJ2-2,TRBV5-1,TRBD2,TGCGCCAGCTCAAAACCGGGACTAGCGGCAACCCCTGCCGGGGAGCTGTTTTTT,CASSKPGLAATPAGELFF
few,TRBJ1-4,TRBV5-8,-,TGTGCCAGCAGCTCCCCTTTGATAGTCGAAAAACTGTTTTTT,CASSSPLIVEKLFF
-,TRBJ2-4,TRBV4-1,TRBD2,TGCGCCAGCAGCCAGGCCAGCGGGAGGGCCCCTTTAGCCAAAAACATTCAGTACTTC,CASSQASGRAPLAKNIQYF
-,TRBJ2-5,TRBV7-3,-,TGTGCCAGCAGCTTGGCAGGCCGGGAGACCCAGTACTTC,CASSLAGRETQYF
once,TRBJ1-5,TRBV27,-,TGTGCCAGCAGTGTGGACGGGGCCAATCAGCCCCAGCATTTT,CASSVDGANQPQHF
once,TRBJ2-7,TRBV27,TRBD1,TGTGCCAGCAGTGCCTATATCGGGACAGGGGGTATAGGCGAGCAGTACTTC,CASSAYIGTGGIGEQYF
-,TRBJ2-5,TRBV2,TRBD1,TGTGCCAGCGGGGACAGGGGGGTTTGGGAGACCCAGTACTTC,CASGDRGVWETQYF
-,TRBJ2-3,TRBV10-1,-,TGCGCCAGCAGTGAGTCGGGTACACAGGATACGCAGTATTTT,CASSESGTQDTQYF
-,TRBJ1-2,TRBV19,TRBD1,TGTGCCAGTAGTAGCTCGACAGGGGGGACCTATGGCTACACCTTC,CASSSSTGGTYGYTF
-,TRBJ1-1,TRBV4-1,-,TGCGCCAGCAGCCAAGACCAGGGGAACACTGAAGCTTTCTTT,CASSQDQGNTEAFF
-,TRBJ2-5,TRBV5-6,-,TGTGCCAGCAGCGTCTATGAGACCCAGTACTTC,CASSVYETQYF
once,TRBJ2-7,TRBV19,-,TGTGCCAGTAGTGACTACTTCTACGAGCAGTACTTC,CASSDYFYEQYF
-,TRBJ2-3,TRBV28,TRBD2,TGTGCCAGCAGAAGGACTAGCGGGAGGGCCGGCACGCAGTATTTT,CASRRTSGRAGTQYF
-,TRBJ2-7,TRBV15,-,TGTGCCACCAGCGGTAGACAGCAATCCTACGAGCAGTACTTC,CATSGRQQSYEQYF
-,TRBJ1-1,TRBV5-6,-,TGTGCCAGCAGCTTGGCCTTGGGAGCTGAAGCTTTCTTT,CASSLALGAEAFF
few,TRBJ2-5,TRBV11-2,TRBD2,TGTGCCAGCACCGCGCTGGCGGGAGGGGGGGTAAAGACCCAGTACTTC,CASTALAGGGVKTQYF
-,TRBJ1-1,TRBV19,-,TGTGCCAGTAGAATGACAGTGAACACTGAAGCTTTCTTT,CASRMTVNTEAFF
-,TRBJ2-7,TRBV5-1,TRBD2,TGCGCCAGCAGCAGGGGGACTAGCGGGACTCTATACGAGCAGTACTTC,CASSRGTSGTLYEQYF
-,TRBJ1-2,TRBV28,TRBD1,TGTGCCAGCAGTTCTATAAAACGGGACAGGGGTGACTATGGCTACACCTTC,CASSSIKRDRGDYGYTF
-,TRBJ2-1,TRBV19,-,TGTGCCAGTAGTATTACTTCGAGCTCCTACAATGAGCAGTTCTTC,CASSITSSSYNEQFF
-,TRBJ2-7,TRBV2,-,TGTGCCAGCAGTGACCGGACGGGAGCCTACGAGCAGTACTTC,CASSDRTGAYEQYF
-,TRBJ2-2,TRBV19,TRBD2,TGTGCCAGTAGTCCACTAGCGGGAGGACACACCGGGGAGCTGTTTTTT,CASSPLAGGHTGELFF
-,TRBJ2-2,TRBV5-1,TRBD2,TGCGCCAGCTCCTCGGTAGCGGGAGGTGGGACCGGGGAGCTGTTTTTT,CASSSVAGGGTGELFF
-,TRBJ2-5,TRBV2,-,TGTGCCAGCAAGGGCCAGCAGGGCCAAGAGACCCAGTACTTC,CASKGQQGQETQYF
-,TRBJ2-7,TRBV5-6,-,TGTGCCAGCAGCACAACACAGGGCTCCTACGAGCAGTACTTC,CASSTTQGSYEQYF
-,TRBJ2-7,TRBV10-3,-,TGTGCCATCAGGACGGGGTCCGGGTGGGCGAGGGAGCAGTACTTC,CAIRTGSGWAREQYF
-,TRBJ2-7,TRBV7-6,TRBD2,TGTGCCAGCAGCCAAGGACTAGCGGGAGGGCCGGGGGCCGAGCAGTACTTC,CASSQGLAGGPGAEQYF
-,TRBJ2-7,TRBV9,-,TGTGCCAGCAGCGTATCGGGGGCCACCTACGAGCAGTACTTC,CASSVSGATYEQYF
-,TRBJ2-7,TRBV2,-,TGTGCCAGCAGTGGGCAGCCACCCTCCTACGAGCAGTACTTC,CASSGQPPSYEQYF
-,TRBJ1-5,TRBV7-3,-,TGTGCCAGCAGCTTAGGCGGCAATAGTCAGCCCCAGCATTTT,CASSLGGNSQPQHF
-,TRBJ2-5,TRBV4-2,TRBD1,TGTGCCAGCAGCCAAGTAACGGGACAGGGCGGAGGGGAGCAGTACTTC,CASSQVTGQGGGEQYF
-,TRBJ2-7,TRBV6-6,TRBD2,TGTGCCAGCAGCGAACCGGGACTAGGTCTCTACGAGCAGTACTTC,CASSEPGLGLYEQYF
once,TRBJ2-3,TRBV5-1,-,TGCGCCAGCAGCTTGGGCCAGGGACCATTAACAGATACGCAGTATTTT,CASSLGQGPLTDTQYF
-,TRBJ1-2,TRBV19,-,TGTGCCAGTAGTACCGACAGAGACTATGGCTACACCTTC,CASSTDRDYGYTF
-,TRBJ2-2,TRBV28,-,TGTGCCAGCCCTCCGGGGAACACCGGGGAGCTGTTTTTT,CASPPGNTGELFF
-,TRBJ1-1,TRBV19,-,TGTGCCAGTAGTATGGCAGTCCGGACTGAAGCTTTCTTT,CASSMAVRTEAFF
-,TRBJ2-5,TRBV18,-,TGTGCCAGCTCACCGGTCGGAGAGACCCAGTACTTC,CASSPVGETQYF
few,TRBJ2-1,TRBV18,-,TGTGCCAGCTCAAGGGGGACTGAAAGCCAAGTGGGGTTCTTC,CASSRGTESQVGFF
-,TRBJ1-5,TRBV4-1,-,TGCGCCAGCAGCCAAGATAACCGAGAGGGCCAGCCCCAGCATTTT,CASSQDNREGQPQHF